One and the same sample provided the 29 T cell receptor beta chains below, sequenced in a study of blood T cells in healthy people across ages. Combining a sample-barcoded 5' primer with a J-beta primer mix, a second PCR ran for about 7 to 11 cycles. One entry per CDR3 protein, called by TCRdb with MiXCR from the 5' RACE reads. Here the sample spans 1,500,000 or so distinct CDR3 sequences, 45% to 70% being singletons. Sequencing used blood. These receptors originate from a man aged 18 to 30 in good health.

The CDR3 is CAIRDGLAVTYNEQFF. The DNA of the CDR3 is TGTGCCATCAGGGACGGACTAGCGGTGACCTACAATGAGCAGTTCTTC. This chain links TRBV10-3 with TRBJ2-1; 10 bases agree with TRBD2. V gave up 6 bases and J gave up 2 bases; unmatched junction bases: 7. The CDR3 is made up of 16 amino acids. CDR1 and CDR2 (germline): ENHRY, SYGVKD.

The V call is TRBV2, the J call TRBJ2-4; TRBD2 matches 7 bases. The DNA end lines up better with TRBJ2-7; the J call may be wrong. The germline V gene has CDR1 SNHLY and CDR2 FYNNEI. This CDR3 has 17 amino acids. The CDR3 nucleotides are TGTGCCAGCTTAGGAGCTTCCAGGGAGGGGAGCTCCTACGAGCAGTACTTC. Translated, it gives CASLGASREGSSYEQYF.

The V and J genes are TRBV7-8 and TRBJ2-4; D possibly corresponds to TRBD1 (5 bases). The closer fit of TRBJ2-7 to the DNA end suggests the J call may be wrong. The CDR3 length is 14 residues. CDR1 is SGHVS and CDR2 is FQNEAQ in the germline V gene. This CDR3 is CASSLVGREGEQYF. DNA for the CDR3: TGTGCCAGCAGCTTAGTTGGCAGGGAAGGCGAGCAGTACTTC.

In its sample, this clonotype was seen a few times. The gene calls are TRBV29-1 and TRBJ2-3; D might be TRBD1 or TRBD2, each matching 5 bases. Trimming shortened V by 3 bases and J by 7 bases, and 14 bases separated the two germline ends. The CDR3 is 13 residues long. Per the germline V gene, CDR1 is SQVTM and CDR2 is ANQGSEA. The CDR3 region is CSVDGTPSYTQYF. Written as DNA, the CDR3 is TGCAGCGTTGACGGGACCCCCTCCTATACGCAGTATTTT.

Written as DNA, the CDR3 is TGCAGTGCTAGAGATATACAGGGACCCCGGCCGTGGCCCCAGCATTTT. Translated: CSARDIQGPRPWPQHF. The V call is TRBV20-1, the J call TRBJ1-5; D might be TRBD1 (6 bases). The germline V gene encodes CDR1 DFQATT and CDR2 SNEGSKA (reference sequence). V lost 0 bases and J 9 bases, leaving 21 bases between the germline ends. The CDR3 contains 16 residues.

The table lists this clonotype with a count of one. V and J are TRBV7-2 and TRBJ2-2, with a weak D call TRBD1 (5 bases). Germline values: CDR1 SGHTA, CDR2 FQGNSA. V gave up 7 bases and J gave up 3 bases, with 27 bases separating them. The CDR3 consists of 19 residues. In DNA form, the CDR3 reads TGTGCCAGCAAGCCGGACATGTCCGACTCTCCTGGGTACACCGGGGAGCTGTTTTTT. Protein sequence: CASKPDMSDSPGYTGELFF.

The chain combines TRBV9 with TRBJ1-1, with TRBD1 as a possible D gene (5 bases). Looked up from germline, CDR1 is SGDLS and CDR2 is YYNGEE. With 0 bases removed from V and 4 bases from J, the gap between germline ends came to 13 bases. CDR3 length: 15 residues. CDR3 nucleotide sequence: TGTGCCAGCAGCGTAGGGGCAGGGATGGGCACTGAAGCTTTCTTT. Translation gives CASSVGAGMGTEAFF.

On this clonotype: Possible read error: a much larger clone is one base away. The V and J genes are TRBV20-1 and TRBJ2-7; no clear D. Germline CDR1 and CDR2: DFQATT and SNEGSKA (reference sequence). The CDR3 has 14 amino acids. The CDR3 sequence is CNATEKYKTYEQYF. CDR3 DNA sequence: TGCAATGCAACCGAAAAGTATAAGACCTACGAGCAGTACTTC.

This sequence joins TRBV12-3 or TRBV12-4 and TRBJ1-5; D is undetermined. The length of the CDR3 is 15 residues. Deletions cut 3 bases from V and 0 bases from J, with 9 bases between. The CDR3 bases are TGTGCCAGCAGTTTCTCCGGCGGTAGCAATCAGCCCCAGCATTTT. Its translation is CASSFSGGSNQPQHF.

CDR3 bases: TGTGCCATCAAGCCGGGACAGAGCAATTTGAACACTGAAGCTTTCTTT. Translating gives CAIKPGQSNLNTEAFF. The J gene is TRBJ1-1, the V gene TRBV2, with 7 bases identical to TRBD1. CDR1 is SNHLY and CDR2 is FYNNEI in the germline V gene. The CDR3 totals 16 residues. Trimming took 10 bases from V and 0 from J; bases not matched to a gene: 14.

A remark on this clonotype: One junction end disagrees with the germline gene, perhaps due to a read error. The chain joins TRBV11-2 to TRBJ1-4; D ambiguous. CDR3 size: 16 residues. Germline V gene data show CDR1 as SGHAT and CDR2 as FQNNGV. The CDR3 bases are TGTGCCAGCAGCTTGGGTCTCGACACTTATAATGAAAACCTGTTTTTT. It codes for CASSLGLDTYNENLFF.

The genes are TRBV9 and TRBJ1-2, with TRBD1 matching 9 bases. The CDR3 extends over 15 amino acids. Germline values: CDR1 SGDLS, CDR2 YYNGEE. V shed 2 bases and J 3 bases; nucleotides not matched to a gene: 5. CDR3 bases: TGTGCCAGCAGCGTTGGGACAGGGCTAGACTATGGCTACACCTTC. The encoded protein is CASSVGTGLDYGYTF.

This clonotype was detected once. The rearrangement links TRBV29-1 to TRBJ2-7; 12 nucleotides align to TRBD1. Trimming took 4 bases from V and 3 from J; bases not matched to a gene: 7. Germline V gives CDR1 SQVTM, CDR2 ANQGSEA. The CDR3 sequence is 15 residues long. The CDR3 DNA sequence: TGCAGCGTTGGAGGGACAGGGGGCGGGCTCTACGAGCAGTACTTC. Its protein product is CSVGGTGGGLYEQYF.

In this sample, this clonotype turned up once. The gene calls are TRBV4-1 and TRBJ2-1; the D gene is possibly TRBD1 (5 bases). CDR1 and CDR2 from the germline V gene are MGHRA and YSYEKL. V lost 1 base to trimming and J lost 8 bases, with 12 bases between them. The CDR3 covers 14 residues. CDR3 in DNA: TGCGCCAGCAGCCAAGGGGTACCCAGGGATGAGCAGTTCTTC. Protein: CASSQGVPRDEQFF.

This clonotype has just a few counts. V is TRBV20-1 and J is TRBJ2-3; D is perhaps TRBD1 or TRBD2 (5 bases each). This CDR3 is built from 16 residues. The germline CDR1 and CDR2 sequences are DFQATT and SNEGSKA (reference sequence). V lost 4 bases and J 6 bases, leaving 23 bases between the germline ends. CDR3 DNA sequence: TGCAGTGCTAAAAGGCCGGGGACGCCTAATGGGGATACGCAGTATTTT. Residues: CSAKRPGTPNGDTQYF.

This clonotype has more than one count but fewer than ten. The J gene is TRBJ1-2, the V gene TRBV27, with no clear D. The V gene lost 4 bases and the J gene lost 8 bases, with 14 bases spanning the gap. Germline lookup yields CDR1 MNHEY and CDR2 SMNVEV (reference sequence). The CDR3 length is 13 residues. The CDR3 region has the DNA TGTGCCAGCAGTTCCATCCCCCCGGTCGGCTACACCTTC. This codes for CASSSIPPVGYTF.

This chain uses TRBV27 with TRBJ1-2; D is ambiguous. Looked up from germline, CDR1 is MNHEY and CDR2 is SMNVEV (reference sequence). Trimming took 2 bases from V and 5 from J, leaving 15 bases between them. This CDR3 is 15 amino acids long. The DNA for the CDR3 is TGTGCCAGCAGTTTAGACTTGAATCGCCATTATGGCTACACCTTC. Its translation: CASSLDLNRHYGYTF.

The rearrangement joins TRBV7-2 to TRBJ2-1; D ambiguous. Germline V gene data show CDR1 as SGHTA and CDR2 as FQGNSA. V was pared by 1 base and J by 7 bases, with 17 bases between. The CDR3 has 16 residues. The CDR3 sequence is CASSLDPVPTPNEQFF. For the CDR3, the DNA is TGTGCCAGCAGCTTAGATCCCGTTCCAACACCGAATGAGCAGTTCTTC.

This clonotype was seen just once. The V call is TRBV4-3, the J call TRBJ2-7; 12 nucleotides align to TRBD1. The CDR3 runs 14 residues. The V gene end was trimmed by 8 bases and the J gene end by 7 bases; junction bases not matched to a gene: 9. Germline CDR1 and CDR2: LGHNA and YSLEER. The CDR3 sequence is CASAPGQGAQEQYF. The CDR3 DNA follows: TGCGCCAGCGCCCCGGGACAGGGGGCGCAAGAGCAGTACTTC.

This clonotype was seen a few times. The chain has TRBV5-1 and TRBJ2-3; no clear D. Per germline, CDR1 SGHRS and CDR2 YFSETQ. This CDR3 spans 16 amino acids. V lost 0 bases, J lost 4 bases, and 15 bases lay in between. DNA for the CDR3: TGCGCCAGCAGCTTGGGGCCGGGTCGGGCAGCAGATACGCAGTATTTT. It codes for CASSLGPGRAADTQYF.

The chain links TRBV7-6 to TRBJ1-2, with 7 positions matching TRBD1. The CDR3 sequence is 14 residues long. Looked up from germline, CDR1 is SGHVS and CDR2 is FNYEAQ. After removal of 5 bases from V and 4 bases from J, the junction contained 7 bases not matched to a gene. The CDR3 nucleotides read TGTGCCAGCAGCGTCGGGACAGCTGGCTATGGCTACACCTTC. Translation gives CASSVGTAGYGYTF.

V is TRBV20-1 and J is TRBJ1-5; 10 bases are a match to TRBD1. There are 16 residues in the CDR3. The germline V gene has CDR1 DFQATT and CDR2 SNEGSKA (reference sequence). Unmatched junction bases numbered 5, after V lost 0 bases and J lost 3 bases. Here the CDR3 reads CSARDRDRGFNQPQHF. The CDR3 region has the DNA TGCAGTGCTAGAGACCGGGACAGGGGCTTCAATCAGCCCCAGCATTTT.

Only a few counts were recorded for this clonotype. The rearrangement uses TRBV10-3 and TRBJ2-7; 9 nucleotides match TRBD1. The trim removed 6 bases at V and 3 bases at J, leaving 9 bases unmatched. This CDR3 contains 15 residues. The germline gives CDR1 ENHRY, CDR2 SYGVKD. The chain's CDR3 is CAISGADRGYYEQYF. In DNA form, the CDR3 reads TGTGCCATCAGCGGGGCGGACAGGGGATACTACGAGCAGTACTTC.

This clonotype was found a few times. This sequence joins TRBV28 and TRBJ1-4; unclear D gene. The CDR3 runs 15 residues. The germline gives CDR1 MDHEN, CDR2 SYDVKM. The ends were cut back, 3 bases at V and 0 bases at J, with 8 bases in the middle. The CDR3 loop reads CASSLTPTTNEKLFF. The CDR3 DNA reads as TGTGCCAGCAGTTTGACACCTACAACTAATGAAAAACTGTTTTTT.

The chain's CDR3 is CASSRMTSGGAVDTQYF. The CDR3 DNA follows: TGCGCCAGCAGCCGTATGACTAGCGGGGGGGCCGTGGATACGCAGTATTTT. This chain connects TRBV4-1 to TRBJ2-3; 14 bases line up with TRBD2. The germline gives CDR1 MGHRA, CDR2 YSYEKL. There are 17 residues in the CDR3. Losses at the gene ends were 4 bases for V and 6 bases for J; bases not matched to a gene: 9.

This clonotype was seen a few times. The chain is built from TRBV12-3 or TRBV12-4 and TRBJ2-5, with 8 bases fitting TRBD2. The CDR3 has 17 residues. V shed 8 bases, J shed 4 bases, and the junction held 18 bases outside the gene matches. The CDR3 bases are TGTGCCAGCTGTCACAATCCGGGACTAGATCCTCGAGAGACCCAGTACTTC. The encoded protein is CASCHNPGLDPRETQYF.

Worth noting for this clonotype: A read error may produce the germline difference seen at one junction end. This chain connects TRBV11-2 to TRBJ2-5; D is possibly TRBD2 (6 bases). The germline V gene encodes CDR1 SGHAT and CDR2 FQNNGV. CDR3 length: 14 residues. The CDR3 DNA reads TGTGCCAGCAGTTATGGGACTGTTCAAGAGGCCCAGTACTTC. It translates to CASSYGTVQEAQYF.

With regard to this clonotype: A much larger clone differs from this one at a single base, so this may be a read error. The CDR3 DNA is TGTGCCAGCAGCTTAATCTATGAGCAGTTCTTC. Protein product: CASSLIYEQFF. This chain connects TRBV11-2 to TRBJ2-1; no definite D call. Per germline, CDR1 SGHAT and CDR2 FQNNGV. This CDR3 has 11 residues. Trimming stripped 2 bases from V and 8 bases from J, with 4 bases between. Complete variable domain (other parts from reference TRBV11-2 and TRBJ2-1): EAGVAQSPRYKIIEKRQSVAFWCNPISGHATLYWYQQILGQGPKLLIQFQNNGVVDDSQLPKDRFSAERLKGVDSTLKIQPAKLEDSAVYLCASSLIYEQFFGPGTRLTVL.

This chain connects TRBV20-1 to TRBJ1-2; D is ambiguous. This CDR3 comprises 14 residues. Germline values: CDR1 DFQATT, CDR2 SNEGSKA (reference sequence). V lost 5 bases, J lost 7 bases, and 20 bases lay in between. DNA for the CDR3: TGCAGTGCTTCTCCTTCCGGAGCACCGGTTGGCTACACCTTC. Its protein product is CSASPSGAPVGYTF.